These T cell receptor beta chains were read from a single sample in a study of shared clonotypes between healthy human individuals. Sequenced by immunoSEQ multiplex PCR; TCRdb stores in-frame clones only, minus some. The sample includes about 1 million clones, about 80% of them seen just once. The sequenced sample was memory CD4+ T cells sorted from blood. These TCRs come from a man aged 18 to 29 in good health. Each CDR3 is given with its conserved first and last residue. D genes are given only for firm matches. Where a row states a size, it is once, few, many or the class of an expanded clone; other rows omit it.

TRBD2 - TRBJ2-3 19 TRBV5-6 CASSLGLTQRENVTDTQYF TGTGCCAGCAGCTTGGGACTCACACAGCGGGAGAATGTGACAGATACGCAGTATTTT
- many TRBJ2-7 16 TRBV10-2 CASSERPLGGSYEQYF TGCGCCAGCAGTGAGAGGCCCCTCGGGGGTTCCTACGAGCAGTACTTC
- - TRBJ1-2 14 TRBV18 CASSPQGKDYGYTF TGTGCCAGCTCACCACAGGGCAAAGACTATGGCTACACCTTC
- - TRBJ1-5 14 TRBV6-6 CASSLGSPNQPQHF TGTGCCAGCAGTTTAGGGTCGCCGAATCAGCCCCAGCATTTT
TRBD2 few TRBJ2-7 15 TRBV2 CASSVQLAASYEQYF TGTGCCAGCAGTGTACAACTAGCGGCATCCTACGAGCAGTACTTC
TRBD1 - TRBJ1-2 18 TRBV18 CASSPPGQGAVDGYGYTF TGTGCCAGCTCACCACCGGGACAGGGGGCAGTGGATGGCTATGGCTACACCTTC
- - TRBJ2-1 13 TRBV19 CASSIDWFNEQFF TGTGCCAGTAGTATAGACTGGTTCAATGAGCAGTTCTTC
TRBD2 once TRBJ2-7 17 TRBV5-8 CASSLSVAGGLVYEQYF TGTGCCAGCAGCTTGTCAGTAGCGGGGGGTCTGGTCTACGAGCAGTACTTC
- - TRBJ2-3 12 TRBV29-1 CSVDKTGDTQYF TGCAGCGTGGATAAAACGGGGGATACGCAGTATTTT
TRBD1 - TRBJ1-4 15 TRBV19 CASSPGGATNEKLFF TGTGCCAGTAGTCCAGGGGGCGCAACTAATGAAAAACTGTTTTTT
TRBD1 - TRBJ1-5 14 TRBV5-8 CASLGARGLQPQHF TGTGCCAGCCTCGGGGCGAGGGGGCTTCAGCCCCAGCATTTT
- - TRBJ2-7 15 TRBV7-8 CASSSMGLANYEQYF TGTGCCAGCAGCTCCATGGGACTCGCCAACTACGAGCAGTACTTC
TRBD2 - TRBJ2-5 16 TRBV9 CASSLGLAGPQETQYF TGTGCCAGCAGTCTCGGACTAGCGGGGCCTCAAGAGACCCAGTACTTC
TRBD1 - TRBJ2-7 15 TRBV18 CASSPGQLVSYEQYF TGTGCCAGCTCACCGGGACAGCTCGTCTCCTACGAGCAGTACTTC
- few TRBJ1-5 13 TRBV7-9 CASSSSGNQPQHF TGTGCCAGCAGCTCCTCGGGAAATCAGCCCCAGCATTTT
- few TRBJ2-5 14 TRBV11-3 CASSQTANSETQYF TGTGCCAGCAGCCAGACAGCGAACAGCGAGACCCAGTACTTC
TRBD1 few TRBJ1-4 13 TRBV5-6 CASRLGQAEKLFF TGTGCCAGCAGGCTGGGACAGGCTGAAAAACTGTTTTTT
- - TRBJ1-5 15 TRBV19 CASVKGAGGNQPQHF TGTGCCAGTGTTAAAGGGGCGGGCGGCAATCAGCCCCAGCATTTT
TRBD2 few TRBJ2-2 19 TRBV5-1 CASSPRERLAGGNTGELFF TGCGCCAGCAGCCCACGAGAAAGACTAGCGGGAGGGAACACCGGGGAGCTGTTTTTT
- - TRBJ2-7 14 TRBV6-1 CASSEILGNYEQYF TGTGCCAGCAGTGAAATACTAGGGAACTACGAGCAGTACTTC
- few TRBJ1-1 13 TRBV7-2 CASRMDANTEAFF TGTGCCAGCAGAATGGACGCGAACACTGAAGCTTTCTTT
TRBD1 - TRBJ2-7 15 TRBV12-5 CASGYGTGPPYEQYF TGTGCTAGTGGTTACGGGACAGGGCCCCCCTACGAGCAGTACTTC
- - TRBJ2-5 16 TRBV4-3 CASSQGGDRKQETQYF TGCGCCAGCAGCCAGGGGGGTGACAGAAAGCAAGAGACCCAGTACTTC
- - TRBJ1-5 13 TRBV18 CASSLHSNQPQHF TGTGCCAGCTCGCTACATAGCAATCAGCCCCAGCATTTT
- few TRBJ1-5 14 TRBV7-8 CASSLEAGNQPQHF TGTGCCAGCAGCTTAGAGGCTGGAAATCAGCCCCAGCATTTT
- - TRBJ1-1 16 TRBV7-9 CASSLSSGEVWAEAFF TGTGCCAGCAGCTTGTCCAGCGGGGAGGTTTGGGCTGAAGCTTTCTTT
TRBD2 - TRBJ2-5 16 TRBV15 CATSRDFGGRIETQYF TGTGCCACCAGCAGAGATTTTGGCGGGAGGATCGAGACCCAGTACTTC
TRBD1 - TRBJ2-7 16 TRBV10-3 CAISDLRDRGIHEQYF TGTGCCATCAGTGATCTCCGGGACAGGGGGATCCACGAGCAGTACTTC
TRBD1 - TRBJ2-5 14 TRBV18 CASSPGDRRETQYF TGTGCCAGCTCACCCGGGGACAGGAGGGAGACCCAGTACTTC
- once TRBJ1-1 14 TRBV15 CATSSAFMRGEAFF TGTGCCACCAGCAGTGCCTTTATGAGGGGCGAAGCTTTCTTT
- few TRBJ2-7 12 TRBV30 CAWNRGGDEQYF TGTGCCTGGAACCGAGGGGGGGACGAGCAGTACTTC
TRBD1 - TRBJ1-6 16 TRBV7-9 CASSVRGNDYNSPLHF TGTGCCAGCAGCGTCAGGGGGAATGACTATAATTCACCCCTCCACTTT
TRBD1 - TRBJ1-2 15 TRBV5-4 CASSLAGTASVGYTF TGTGCCAGCAGCTTGGCCGGGACAGCCTCCGTCGGCTACACCTTC
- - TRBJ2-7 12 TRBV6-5 CASRGGPYEQYF TGTGCCAGCAGAGGAGGCCCCTACGAGCAGTACTTC
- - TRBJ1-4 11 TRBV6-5 CASKRNEKLFF TGTGCCAGCAAACGCAATGAAAAACTGTTTTTT
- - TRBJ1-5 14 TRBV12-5 CASGLDLGNQPQHF TGTGCTAGTGGTTTGGACTTGGGAAATCAGCCCCAGCATTTT
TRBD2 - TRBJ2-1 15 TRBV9 CASSVELAGRNEQFF TGTGCCAGCAGCGTAGAACTAGCGGGACGGAATGAGCAGTTCTTC
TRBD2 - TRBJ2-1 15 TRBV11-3 CASSLGEAGKNEQFF TGTGCCAGCAGCCTTGGTGAAGCGGGGAAAAATGAGCAGTTCTTC
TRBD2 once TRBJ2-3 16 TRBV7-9 CASSSLAGGFTDTQYF TGTGCCAGCAGCTCGCTAGCGGGGGGGTTCACAGATACGCAGTATTTT
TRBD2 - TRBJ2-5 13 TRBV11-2 CASKGSGGETQYF TGTGCCAGCAAGGGTAGCGGGGGCGAGACCCAGTACTTC
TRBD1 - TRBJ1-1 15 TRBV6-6 CASSSPYHNRGMTFF TGTGCCAGCAGTTCCCCTTACCATAACAGGGGAATGACTTTCTTT
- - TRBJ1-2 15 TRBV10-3 CAISESGTKNYGYTF TGTGCCATCAGTGAGTCTGGGACAAAAAACTATGGCTACACCTTC
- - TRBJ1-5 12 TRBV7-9 CASSSDNQPQHF TGTGCCAGCAGCTCTGACAATCAGCCCCAGCATTTT
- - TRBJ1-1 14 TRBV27 CASSLSPLGTEAFF TGTGCCAGCAGTTTATCACCCCTCGGCACTGAAGCTTTCTTT
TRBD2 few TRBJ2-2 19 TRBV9 CASSVAPTAGRAFTGELFF TGTGCCAGCAGCGTAGCCCCCACCGCGGGGAGGGCCTTCACCGGGGAGCTGTTTTTT
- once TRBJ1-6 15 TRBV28 CASSFETVFNSPLHF TGTGCCAGCAGTTTTGAGACAGTCTTTAATTCACCCCTCCACTTT
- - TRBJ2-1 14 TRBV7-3 CASSTRPRSGEQFF TGTGCCAGCAGCACACGTCCCCGCTCGGGCGAGCAGTTCTTC
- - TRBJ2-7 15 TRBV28 CASARVRQGSFEQYF TGTGCCAGCGCCCGGGTAAGGCAGGGGAGCTTTGAGCAGTACTTC
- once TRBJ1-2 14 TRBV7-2 CASSLVEGNYGYTF TGTGCCAGCAGCTTAGTTGAAGGGAACTATGGCTACACCTTC
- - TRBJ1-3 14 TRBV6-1 CASSENTVGNTIYF TGTGCCAGCAGTGAAAACACGGTTGGAAACACCATATATTTT
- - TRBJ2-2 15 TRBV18 CASSPRGANTGELFF TGTGCCAGCTCACCCAGGGGCGCGAACACCGGGGAGCTGTTTTTT
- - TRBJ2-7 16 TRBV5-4 CASSPFPTGGNYEQYF TGTGCCAGCAGCCCCTTCCCTACAGGAGGTAACTACGAGCAGTACTTC
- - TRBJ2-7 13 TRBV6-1 CASSEGGLYEQYF TGTGCCAGCAGTGAGGGGGGACTCTACGAGCAGTACTTC
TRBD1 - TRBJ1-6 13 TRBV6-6 CATTGERNSPLHF TGTGCCACCACAGGGGAGAGGAATTCACCCCTCCACTTT
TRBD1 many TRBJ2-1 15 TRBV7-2 CASSHDRGRVNEQFF TGTGCCAGCAGCCACGACAGGGGGCGAGTAAATGAGCAGTTCTTC
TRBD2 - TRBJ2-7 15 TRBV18 CASSQGLAGGNEQYF TGTGCCAGCTCACAAGGACTAGCGGGAGGCAACGAGCAGTACTTC
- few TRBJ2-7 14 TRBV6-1 CASSFWDTSYEQYF TGTGCCAGCAGTTTTTGGGACACCTCCTACGAGCAGTACTTC